These 14 T cell receptor beta chains share one sample of origin, sequenced in a study of T cell repertoires in MIS-A myocarditis. The repertoire was sequenced with immunoSEQ multiplex PCR; TCRdb's copy has only in-frame clones and lacks some. The profile covers 11,000 or so clones, with about 83% appearing a single time and roughly 28% taken by the ten largest. Sequenced input: right ventricle heart tissue obtained at autopsy. The receptors stem from a man younger than 30 with fulminant myocarditis from multisystem inflammatory syndrome in adults (MIS-A) after COVID-19.

The chain employs TRBV2 and TRBJ1-1; no clear D gene. V was trimmed by 6 bases and J by 5 bases, leaving 13 bases between them. The CDR3 has 13 amino acids. Per the germline V gene, CDR1 is SNHLY and CDR2 is FYNNEI. As DNA, the CDR3 is TGTGCCAGCAGCCCCCGGGGAGGGACTGAAGCTTTCTTT. Protein: CASSPRGGTEAFF. Variable domain in full (rest from reference TRBV2 and TRBJ1-1): EPEVTQTPSHQVTQMGQEVILRCVPISNHLYFYWYRQILGQKVEFLVSFYNNEISEKSEIFDDQFSVERPDGSNFTLKIRSTKLEDSAMYFCASSPRGGTEAFFGQGTRLTVV.

The V and J genes are TRBV11-2 and TRBJ2-2; D is tentatively TRBD1 or TRBD2 (6 bases each). V lost 1 base to trimming and J lost 4 bases, with 16 bases between them. The germline V gene encodes CDR1 SGHAT and CDR2 FQNNGV. The CDR3 sequence is 17 residues long. The CDR3 is CASSLALLGGGTGELFF. In DNA form, the CDR3 reads TGTGCCAGCAGCTTAGCCTTATTGGGGGGCGGCACCGGGGAGCTGTTTTTT.

The V and J genes are TRBV29-1 and TRBJ1-2, with D perhaps TRBD1 (6 bases). The CDR3 loop spans 15 amino acids. Between the trimmed V and J ends, which lost 6 bases and 4 bases, there was a span of 21 bases. Germline V gene lookup returns CDR1 SQVTM and CDR2 ANQGSEA. CDR3 bases: TGCAGCGTGGATGGGACACGCCGAAAGCTCTATGGCTACACCTTC. This encodes CSVDGTRRKLYGYTF.

The CDR3 region is CASSFVREKLFF. CDR3 DNA: TGTGCCAGCAGCTTCGTCAGGGAAAAACTGTTTTTT. The chain has TRBV7-2 and TRBJ1-4; D is undetermined. V was trimmed by 3 bases and J by 8 bases, leaving 7 bases between them. The CDR3 length is 12 residues. Germline V gene sequence: CDR1 SGHTA, CDR2 FQGNSA.

This clone was seen a handful of times. The gene calls are TRBV18 and TRBJ2-2; no firm D call. The V end was cut by 3 bases, the J end by 5 bases, with 10 bases between. Germline CDR1 reads KGHSH; CDR2 reads LQKENI. This CDR3 has 14 amino acids. The CDR3 DNA is TGTGCCAGCTCACCCAGTATAGGAACCGGGGAGCTGTTTTTT. Translation gives CASSPSIGTGELFF.

The chain joins TRBV2 to TRBJ1-1; D gene uncertain. Deletions cut 2 bases from V and 3 bases from J, with 7 bases between. CDR1 and CDR2 from the germline V gene are SNHLY and FYNNEI. The CDR3 loop spans 13 amino acids. The CDR3 coding sequence is TGTGCCAGCAGTGAATTGGAGGACACTGAAGCTTTCTTT. Translating gives CASSELEDTEAFF.

The table lists this clone with a count of one. This chain uses TRBV7-9 with TRBJ1-2; 10 bases fit TRBD1. The CDR3 has 16 amino acids. The germline V gene has CDR1 SEHNR and CDR2 FQNEAQ (reference sequence). V lost 1 base and J lost 4; bases outside the gene matches: 6. This chain's CDR3 is CASSLGTGGAGYGYTF. For the CDR3, the DNA is TGTGCCAGCAGCTTAGGGACAGGGGGAGCTGGCTATGGCTACACCTTC.

This sequence joins TRBV2 and TRBJ1-2; the match to TRBD1 covers 10 bases. Germline V gives CDR1 SNHLY, CDR2 FYNNEI. The CDR3 contains 13 residues. V shed 11 bases and J 4 bases; nucleotides not matched to a gene: 7. The CDR3 is CAGGTGVFYGYTF. The CDR3 nucleotides are TGTGCCGGCGGGACAGGGGTCTTCTATGGCTACACCTTC.

This clone has a handful of counts. The genes are TRBV9 and TRBJ1-3; no reliable D call. The CDR3 contains 15 residues. Germline V gene lookup returns CDR1 SGDLS and CDR2 YYNGEE. Trimming shortened V by 0 bases and J by 0 bases, and 7 bases separated the two germline ends. The CDR3 region has the DNA TGTGCCAGCAGCGTAGGGAGGAGCTCTGGAAACACCATATATTTT. Translating it yields CASSVGRSSGNTIYF.

The V gene is TRBV7-2, the J gene TRBJ2-7; the match to TRBD1 covers 10 bases. Germline CDR1 and CDR2: SGHTA and FQGNSA. V was pared by 5 bases and J by 5 bases, with 15 bases of the junction left unmatched. This CDR3 region has 17 residues. CDR3 sequence: CASSPKVGGQGNDEQYF. CDR3 nucleotides: TGTGCCAGCAGCCCGAAAGTCGGGGGACAGGGGAACGACGAGCAGTACTTC.

The chain couples TRBV30 to TRBJ1-1; D might be TRBD1 (5 bases). The CDR3 loop spans 13 amino acids. V gave up 3 bases and J gave up 0 bases, with 8 bases separating them. Germline V gene data show CDR1 as GTSNPN and CDR2 as SVGIG (reference sequence). The CDR3 spells CAWRRGMNTEAFF. In nucleotides, the CDR3 is TGTGCCTGGAGAAGGGGAATGAACACTGAAGCTTTCTTT.

The rearrangement joins TRBV7-2 to TRBJ2-7; possible D gene TRBD1, 5 bases. Germline V gene data show CDR1 as SGHTA and CDR2 as FQGNSA. V was cut by 5 bases and J by 7 bases, with 15 bases left in between. CDR3 length: 13 amino acids. CDR3 loop: CASSVRGTGEQYF. CDR3 nucleotide sequence: TGTGCCAGCAGCGTGCGTGGAACAGGAGAGCAGTACTTC.

The chain couples TRBV6-5 to TRBJ1-2, with D uncertain. The CDR3 contains 11 residues. Germline values: CDR1 MNHEY, CDR2 SVGAGI. The germline V and J ends were trimmed by 8 bases and 8 bases, with 12 bases remaining between them. The CDR3 loop reads CASGDLEGYTF. In DNA form, the CDR3 reads TGTGCCAGCGGGGATTTGGAAGGCTACACCTTC.

This clone came up a few times. This sequence joins TRBV24-1 and TRBJ1-6; maybe TRBD1 (5 bases). This CDR3 region has 13 residues. Germline V gives CDR1 KGHDR, CDR2 SFDVKD. V lost 5 bases and J 7 bases, leaving 8 bases between the germline ends. This CDR3 is CATSVAGNSPLHF. The DNA for the CDR3 is TGTGCCACCAGTGTCGCAGGGAATTCACCCCTCCACTTT.